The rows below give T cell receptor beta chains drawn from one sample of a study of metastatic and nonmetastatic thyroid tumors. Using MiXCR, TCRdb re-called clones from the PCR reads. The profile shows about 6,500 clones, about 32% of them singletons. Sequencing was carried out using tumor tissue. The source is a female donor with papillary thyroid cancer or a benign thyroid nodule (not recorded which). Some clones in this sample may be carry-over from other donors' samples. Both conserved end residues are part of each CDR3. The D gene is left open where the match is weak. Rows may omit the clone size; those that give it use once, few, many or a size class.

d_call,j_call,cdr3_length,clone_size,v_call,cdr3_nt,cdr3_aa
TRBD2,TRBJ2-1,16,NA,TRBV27,TGTGCCAGCAGTCGCCTCGGGACTAGCGTGGGCGGTGAGCAGTTCTTC,CASSRLGTSVGGEQFF
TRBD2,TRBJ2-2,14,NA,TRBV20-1,TGCAGTTCTGAGCGGGAGGGGTACACCGGCGAGCTGTTTTTT,CSSEREGYTGELFF
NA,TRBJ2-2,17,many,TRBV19,TGTGCCAGTAGTGGGCTTAGTTGGGGGACCGACACCGGGGAGCTGTTTTTT,CASSGLSWGTDTGELFF
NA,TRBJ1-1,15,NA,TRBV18,TGTGCCAGATCTCAAGCCTTGGAAAGAAACACTGCAGCTTTCTTT,CARSQALERNTAAFF
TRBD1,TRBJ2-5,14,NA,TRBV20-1,TGCAGTGCTCAAAACCCGGGACAGGGAGAGACCCAGTACTTC,CSAQNPGQGETQYF
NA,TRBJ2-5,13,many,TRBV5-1,TGCGCCAGCAGCTTGGTTTTCCAAGAGACCCAGTACTTC,CASSLVFQETQYF
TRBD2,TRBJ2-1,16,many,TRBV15,TGTGCCACCAGCAGGCCCGGGACTAGCATTTACGGTGAGCAGTTCTTC,CATSRPGTSIYGEQFF
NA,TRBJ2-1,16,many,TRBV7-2,TGTGCCAGCAGCTACGTAGCCGGTCGCTCCTACAATGAGCAGTTCTTC,CASSYVAGRSYNEQFF
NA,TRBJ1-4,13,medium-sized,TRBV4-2,TGTGCCAGCAGCCAAGATCGGACTGAAAAACTGTTTTTT,CASSQDRTEKLFF
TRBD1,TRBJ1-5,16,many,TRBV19,TGTGCCAGTAGTACACTTAGGGGACAGAGCAATCAGCCCCAGCATTTT,CASSTLRGQSNQPQHF
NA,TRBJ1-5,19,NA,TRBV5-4,TGTGCCAGCAGTTTAAAGTCCGGGATCGGTGGGGCAAGCAATCAGCCCCAGCATTTT,CASSLKSGIGGASNQPQHF
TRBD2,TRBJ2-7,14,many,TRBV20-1,TGCAGTGCTAGAGATCAGACTAGCACCTACGAGCAGTACTTC,CSARDQTSTYEQYF
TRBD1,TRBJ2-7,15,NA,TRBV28,TGTGCCAGCAGTTCCCCCGGGACAGGGAGGTACGAGCAGTACTTC,CASSSPGTGRYEQYF
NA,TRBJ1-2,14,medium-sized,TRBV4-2,TGTGCCAGCAGCCAAGGCGGGGAGGTCTATGGCTACACCTTC,CASSQGGEVYGYTF
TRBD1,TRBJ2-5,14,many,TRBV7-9,TGTGCCAGCAGACAGGGACAGAACCAAGAGACCCAGTACTTC,CASRQGQNQETQYF
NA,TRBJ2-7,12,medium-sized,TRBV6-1,TGTGCCAGCAGCCTGGGGTCCCACGAGCAGTACTTC,CASSLGSHEQYF
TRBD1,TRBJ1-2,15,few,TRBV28,TGTGCCAGCAGTGGATACTCCGGGACAGGGACTGGCTACACCTTC,CASSGYSGTGTGYTF
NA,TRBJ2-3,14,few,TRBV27,TGTGCCAGCAAAGAAGCGGCCAGCACAGATACGCAGTATTTT,CASKEAASTDTQYF
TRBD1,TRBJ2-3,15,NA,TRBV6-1,TGTGCCAGCATCGAAATAGCAGGGGGCACATATACGCAGTATTTT,CASIEIAGGTYTQYF
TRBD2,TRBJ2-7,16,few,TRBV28,TGTGCCAGCAGCCCAAATCTAGGCGGCGGGAGGCACGAGCAGTACTTC,CASSPNLGGGRHEQYF
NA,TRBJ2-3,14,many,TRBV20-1,TGCAGTGCCCAATGGGCCTCCGAGGCAGATACGCAGTATTTT,CSAQWASEADTQYF
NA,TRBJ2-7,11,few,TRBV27,TGTGCCAGCGTACTCCCCTACGATCAGTACTTC,CASVLPYDQYF
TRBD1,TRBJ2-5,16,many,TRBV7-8,TGTGCCAGCAGCCTCTTTCAGACAGGGGGCGCGGAGACCCAGTACTTC,CASSLFQTGGAETQYF
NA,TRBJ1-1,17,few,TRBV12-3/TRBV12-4,TGTGCCAGCAGTTCCATACAGGGAGTGGATCGGGACACTGAAGCTTTCTTT,CASSSIQGVDRDTEAFF
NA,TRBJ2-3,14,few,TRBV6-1,TGTGCCAGCAGTGACTGGGGAAGTGCCGATACGCAGTATTTT,CASSDWGSADTQYF
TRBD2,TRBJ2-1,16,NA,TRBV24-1,TGTGCCACCAGTGATCCTGGGGAGGGCGCTATCAATGAGCAGTTCTTC,CATSDPGEGAINEQFF
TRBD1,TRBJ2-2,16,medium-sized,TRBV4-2,TGTGCCAGCAGCCAAGAGGACAGGGATTTCGCCGGGGAGCTGTTTTTT,CASSQEDRDFAGELFF
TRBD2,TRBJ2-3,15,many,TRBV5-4,TGTGCCAGCAGCTTGTCTAGCGGGATAACAGATACGCAGTATTTT,CASSLSSGITDTQYF
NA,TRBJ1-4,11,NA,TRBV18,TGTGCCAGCTCACCGGGTGAAAAACTGTTTTTT,CASSPGEKLFF